The 14 T cell receptor beta chains given below trace back to one sample, sequenced in a study of blood T cells in healthy people across ages. A second PCR, run for about 7 to 11 cycles, used a sample-barcoded 5' primer plus a J-beta primer mix. TCRdb processed the 5' RACE reads anew with MiXCR; each CDR3 protein has one entry. The sample lists some 1.5 million distinct CDR3 sequences, around 40% occurring once. Source material: blood. These TCRs come from a woman between 18 and 29 years old in good health.

This rearrangement joins TRBV5-5 to TRBJ2-2; 7 bases map to TRBD2. In germline, CDR1 is SGHKS, CDR2 YYEKEE (reference sequence). V shed 1 base and J 7 bases; nucleotides not matched to a gene: 13. This CDR3 has 17 amino acids. The CDR3 region is CASSLNLRGIAGGELFF. The CDR3 coding sequence is TGTGCCAGCAGCTTGAACTTGCGGGGGATCGCAGGCGGGGAGCTGTTTTTT.

The chain is built from TRBV6-5 and TRBJ1-3; the D gene is possibly TRBD1 (6 bases). The V end was cut by 2 bases, the J end by 4 bases, with 18 bases between. Germline CDR1 and CDR2: MNHEY and SVGAGI. The CDR3 loop spans 17 amino acids. The CDR3 spells CASSYPQSRGPGNTIYF. The CDR3 DNA follows: TGTGCCAGCAGTTACCCACAAAGCCGGGGGCCCGGAAACACCATATATTTT.

The V gene is TRBV12-3 or TRBV12-4, the J gene TRBJ2-1; 8 positions agree with TRBD2. With V trimmed by 2 bases and J by 0 bases, 6 bases remained unmatched. CDR3 length: 17 residues. The CDR3 DNA reads as TGTGCCAGCAGTTTATTGGGACTAGGAAGCTCCTACAATGAGCAGTTCTTC. As protein: CASSLLGLGSSYNEQFF.

V and J are TRBV7-9 and TRBJ1-3; no firm D call. Germline CDR1 is SEHNR and CDR2 is FQNEAQ (reference sequence). The CDR3 spans 13 residues. Trimming took off 6 bases at V and 4 bases at J, with 10 bases between the two ends. CDR3 nucleotide sequence: TGTGCCAGCAGATCCCCAACCGGAAACACCATATATTTT. As protein: CASRSPTGNTIYF.

In this sample, this clonotype turned up many times. This chain joins TRBV5-1 and TRBJ2-5; 11 nucleotides line up with TRBD2. The CDR3 runs to 15 residues. Unmatched junction bases numbered 2, after V lost 0 bases and J lost 4 bases. CDR1 is SGHRS, CDR2 YFSETQ, per germline. CDR3 residues: CASSLEGTSGETQYF. DNA for the CDR3: TGCGCCAGCAGCTTGGAAGGGACTAGCGGAGAGACCCAGTACTTC.

This clonotype was detected only a few times. The chain couples TRBV20-1 to TRBJ1-1; no clear D. Germline loops: CDR1 DFQATT, CDR2 SNEGSKA (reference sequence). V was pared by 2 bases and J by 1 base, with 11 bases between. The CDR3 is 14 residues long. CDR3 coding DNA: TGCAGTGCTAGAAATCGGTTGGGGAACACTGAAGCTTTCTTT. Translating it yields CSARNRLGNTEAFF.

The rearrangement uses TRBV7-2 and TRBJ2-1; D may be TRBD1 (5 bases). Per the germline V gene, CDR1 is SGHTA and CDR2 is FQGNSA. CDR3 length: 14 residues. Trimming took off 5 bases at V and 4 bases at J, with 12 bases between the two ends. As DNA, the CDR3 is TGTGCCAGCAGCCGCCCAGGGCCTTACAATGAGCAGTTCTTC. Encoded protein: CASSRPGPYNEQFF.

The V and J genes are TRBV6-2 or TRBV6-3 and TRBJ2-2, with 10 bases matching TRBD1. Germline CDR1 and CDR2: MNHEY and SVGEGT. The CDR3 totals 16 residues. Losses at the gene ends were 5 bases for V and 7 bases for J; bases not matched to a gene: 10. The CDR3 bases are TGTGCCAGCAGTGACCGACGACAGGGGGCGGGCGGGGAGCTGTTTTTT. It specifies CASSDRRQGAGGELFF.

Only a few counts were recorded for this clonotype. The junction shows a germline mismatch at one end, possibly a read error. The chain uses TRBV6-2 or TRBV6-3 and TRBJ2-1; D is unclear. Germline V lookup: CDR1 MNHEY, CDR2 SVGEGT. The CDR3 has 12 residues. This chain's CDR3 is CASRYLVSEQFF. The CDR3 nucleotides are TGTGCCAGCAGATACTTGGTTAGTGAGCAGTTCTTC.

The chain links TRBV12-3 or TRBV12-4 to TRBJ1-3; D may be TRBD1 (6 bases). The CDR3 totals 15 residues. V was pared by 6 bases and J by 4 bases, with 16 bases between. The CDR3 bases are TGTGCCAGCAGCGCGGGGGGGGCGAGAGGAAACACCATATATTTT. Translation: CASSAGGARGNTIYF.

J is TRBJ1-6 and V is TRBV12-3 or TRBV12-4; 9 positions agree with TRBD1. The V gene end was trimmed by 5 bases and the J gene end by 10 bases; junction bases not matched to a gene: 6. There are 14 residues in the CDR3. CDR3 protein: CASSVVDRGSPLHF. The CDR3 nucleotides read TGTGCCAGCAGTGTAGTGGACAGGGGCTCACCCCTCCACTTT.

The chain joins TRBV25-1 to TRBJ2-3; TRBD2 might be the D (6 bases). The CDR3 extends over 16 amino acids. Germline CDR1 MGHDK, CDR2 SYGVNS. The V end was cut by 4 bases, the J end by 5 bases, with 19 bases between. CDR3 amino acids: CASSARLGRRVDTQYF. CDR3 nucleotide sequence: TGTGCCAGCAGTGCCCGACTAGGGAGGCGGGTAGATACGCAGTATTTT. The variable domain in full, completed from reference TRBV25-1 and TRBJ2-3, reads EADIYQTPRYLVIGTGKKITLECSQTMGHDKMYWYQQDPGMELHLIHYSYGVNSTEKGDLSSESTVSRIRTEHFPLTLESARPSHTSQYLCASSARLGRRVDTQYFGPGTRLTVL.

The chain recombines TRBV27 with TRBJ1-4, with D tentatively TRBD1 (5 bases). Germline V gene data show CDR1 as MNHEY and CDR2 as SMNVEV (reference sequence). The CDR3 extends over 15 amino acids. Trimming shortened V by 4 bases and J by 8 bases, and 17 bases separated the two germline ends. CDR3 protein: CASSSSGGWEEKLFF. The CDR3 coding sequence is TGTGCCAGCAGTTCGAGTGGGGGGTGGGAGGAAAAACTGTTTTTT.

This clonotype showed up just a few times. V gene TRBV4-1 combines with J gene TRBJ1-2, with a tentative D call TRBD1 (6 bases). Looked up from germline, CDR1 is MGHRA and CDR2 is YSYEKL. Trimming took 6 bases from V and 1 from J, leaving 21 bases between them. This CDR3 has 17 amino acids. Here the CDR3 DNA reads TGCGCCAGCAGTCACTACCAGGGAGGACAGATTAACTATGGCTACACCTTC. Residues: CASSHYQGGQINYGYTF.